One and the same sample provided the 27 T cell receptor beta chains below, sequenced in a study of blood T cell repertoires in COVID-19. The protocol was immunoSEQ multiplex PCR, while the TCRdb copy is restricted to in-frame clones and leaves out a portion. The repertoire includes some 290,000 clones, around 78% of them detected once, and about 4.9% sits in the top ten. The source material was peripheral blood. These receptors were collected from a man aged 60-69 years who had recovered from COVID-19.

The chain is built from TRBV2 and TRBJ2-7, with D maybe TRBD1 (5 bases). This CDR3 is built from 15 residues. V was clipped by 4 bases and J by 2 bases, with 15 bases between them. Germline loops: CDR1 SNHLY, CDR2 FYNNEI. The CDR3 nucleotides are TGTGCCAGCAGTGTGGCGGCAGGGAACACCTACGAGCAGTACTTC. Translation: CASSVAAGNTYEQYF.

The CDR3 DNA is TGTGCCAGCAGTGAAGAGTTCGCTAGCGGGAGGATCTACGAGCAGTACTTC. Its translation: CASSEEFASGRIYEQYF. V gene TRBV6-1 combines with J gene TRBJ2-7, with TRBD2 identical over 11 bases. This CDR3 is built from 17 residues. Germline V lookup: CDR1 MNHNS, CDR2 SASEGT. With 1 base clipped from V and 3 bases from J, the junction kept 8 bases outside the gene matches.

The chain carries TRBV28 and TRBJ1-1; the D is unclear. The V gene lost 2 bases and the J gene lost 5 bases, with 9 bases spanning the gap. The CDR3 is 13 amino acids. The V gene's germline CDR1 is MDHEN and CDR2 SYDVKM. CDR3 nucleotides: TGTGCCAGCAGTTTAGCGGGGTGGACTGAAGCTTTCTTT. Amino acids: CASSLAGWTEAFF.

The chain combines TRBV5-5 with TRBJ2-2, with 7 bases lining up with TRBD1. In germline, CDR1 is SGHKS, CDR2 YYEKEE (reference sequence). The CDR3 runs to 15 residues. V was clipped by 3 bases and J by 4 bases; unmatched bases: 6. The CDR3 bases are TGTGCCAGCAGCTATGACAGGGAGCCCACCGGGGAGCTGTTTTTT. Encoded protein: CASSYDREPTGELFF.

The rearrangement joins TRBV19 to TRBJ2-3; perhaps TRBD1 as D (6 bases). Germline lookup yields CDR1 LNHDA and CDR2 SQIVND (reference sequence). This CDR3 spans 16 amino acids. The V end lost 4 bases, the J end lost 0 bases, and 14 bases lay between the germline ends. The DNA of the CDR3 is TGTGCCAGTAGTACGGGCTCGGGACATAGCACAGATACGCAGTATTTT. As protein: CASSTGSGHSTDTQYF.

The chain couples TRBV2 to TRBJ2-3; 7 positions match TRBD2. This CDR3 spans 14 amino acids. With V trimmed by 11 bases and J by 0 bases, 8 bases remained unmatched. Germline assignment: CDR1 SNHLY and CDR2 FYNNEI. The CDR3 DNA reads as TGTGCCGGCGGGAGCGGGCCTAGCACAGATACGCAGTATTTT. Translation gives CAGGSGPSTDTQYF.

The V call is TRBV19, the J call TRBJ2-3, with TRBD2 matching 9 bases. Germline V gene lookup returns CDR1 LNHDA and CDR2 SQIVND (reference sequence). Trimming took 7 bases from V and 2 from J; bases not matched to a gene: 4. The CDR3 runs 14 residues. The DNA for the CDR3 is TGTGCCAGTAAGACTAGCGGAAACACAGATACGCAGTATTTT. Amino acids: CASKTSGNTDTQYF.

Turning to this clone: One end of the junction does not line up with germline, which may come from a read error. The V and J genes are TRBV7-3 and TRBJ1-2; 7 positions agree with TRBD1. Per the germline V gene, CDR1 is SGHTA and CDR2 is FQGTGA. The CDR3 runs 16 residues. This CDR3 reads CASSLTVGGGTYGYTF. Here the CDR3 DNA reads TGTGCCAGCAGCCTAACCGTAGGGGGCGGCACCTATGGCTACACCTTC.

The chain joins TRBV29-1 to TRBJ2-5, with 8 bases fitting TRBD1. This CDR3 region has 12 residues. V was clipped by 4 bases and J by 5 bases; unmatched bases: 3. CDR1 and CDR2 from the germline V gene are SQVTM and ANQGSEA. The CDR3 coding sequence is TGCAGCGTTGGGACAGGGCGGGAGACCCAGTACTTC. Its translation is CSVGTGRETQYF.

This clone was seen only a few times. V usage is TRBV11-3 and J usage is TRBJ1-1, with a weak D call TRBD1 (5 bases). CDR3 size: 14 residues. The ends were cut back, 5 bases at V and 4 bases at J, with 14 bases in the middle. Germline CDR1 is SGHNT and CDR2 is YENEEA. DNA of the CDR3: TGTGCCAGCAGCCCCGGGTTCGGGGGCACTGAAGCTTTCTTT. Translating it yields CASSPGFGGTEAFF. The complete variable domain, with remaining parts taken from reference TRBV11-3 and TRBJ1-1, reads EAGVVQSPRYKIIEKKQPVAFWCNPISGHNTLYWYLQNLGQGPELLIRYENEEAVDDSQLPKDRFSAERLKGVDSTLKIQPAELGDSAVYLCASSPGFGGTEAFFGQGTRLTVV.

This chain's CDR3 is CASSSQNRVTPLHF. In nucleotides, the CDR3 is TGTGCCAGCTCGTCGCAGAACCGGGTTACCCCCCTCCACTTT. The rearrangement links TRBV18 to TRBJ1-6; no firm D call. The V gene's germline CDR1 is KGHSH and CDR2 LQKENI. Trimming took off 6 bases at V and 13 bases at J, with 19 bases between the two ends. The CDR3 spans 14 residues.

This chain links TRBV5-6 with TRBJ2-1; D remains unclear. The CDR3 covers 16 residues. Per germline, CDR1 SGHDT and CDR2 YYEEEE. With 3 bases removed from V and 1 base from J, the gap between germline ends came to 14 bases. CDR3 in DNA: TGTGCCAGCAGCTCAAACTTGGCAGCGTCCTACAATGAGCAGTTCTTC. Translated: CASSSNLAASYNEQFF.

This clone was detected once. The chain couples TRBV6-6 to TRBJ1-3; 10 bases align to TRBD1. Losses at the gene ends were 2 bases for V and 2 bases for J; bases not matched to a gene: 3. CDR1 and CDR2 from the germline V gene are MNHNY and SVGAGI (reference sequence). The CDR3 spans 16 residues. The CDR3 spells CASSYADRGPGNTIYF. CDR3 DNA sequence: TGTGCCAGCAGTTACGCCGACAGGGGGCCTGGAAACACCATATATTTT.

This clone turned up a few times. V is TRBV29-1 and J is TRBJ2-2; 9 bases align to TRBD2. V lost 3 bases and J lost 4; bases outside the gene matches: 3. Per the germline V gene, CDR1 is SQVTM and CDR2 is ANQGSEA. The CDR3 length is 14 residues. The CDR3 loop reads CSVDSSGITGELFF. The CDR3 DNA is TGCAGCGTTGACTCTAGCGGGATCACCGGGGAGCTGTTTTTT.

CDR3 bases: TGTGCCACCAGTGATGGGGTGGGGCGCAATGAGCAGTTCTTC. Translating it yields CATSDGVGRNEQFF. The rearrangement uses TRBV24-1 and TRBJ2-1; a weak D match, TRBD1 (5 bases). Germline loops: CDR1 KGHDR, CDR2 SFDVKD. Trimming took off 3 bases at V and 6 bases at J, with 11 bases between the two ends. CDR3 size: 14 residues.

The rearrangement links TRBV10-1 to TRBJ2-6; D unclear. Per the germline V gene, CDR1 is WNHNN and CDR2 is SYGVQD (reference sequence). The CDR3 sequence is 14 residues long. Trimming removed 5 bases from V and 0 bases from J, with 5 bases in between. CDR3 residues: CASSRSSGANVLTF. The CDR3 nucleotides are TGCGCCAGCAGTCGGAGCTCTGGGGCCAACGTCCTGACTTTC.

The chain couples TRBV5-8 to TRBJ2-5; 14 positions agree with TRBD2. The germline V gene encodes CDR1 SGHTS and CDR2 YDEGEE. The CDR3 spans 16 residues. V shed 4 bases and J 4 bases; nucleotides not matched to a gene: 6. The CDR3 sequence: CASSRRLAGGRETQYF. DNA of the CDR3: TGTGCCAGCAGCCGGCGACTAGCGGGGGGGCGAGAGACCCAGTACTTC. Variable domain in full (rest from reference TRBV5-8 and TRBJ2-5): EAGVTQSPTHLIKTRGQQATLRCSPISGHTSVYWYQQALGLGLQFLLWYDEGEERNRGNFPPRFSGRQFPNYSSELNVNALELEDSALYLCASSRRLAGGRETQYFGPGTRLLVL.

The chain carries TRBV7-2 and TRBJ2-2; no reliable D call. This CDR3 is 15 amino acids long. Trimming cost V 1 base and J 1 base, with 7 bases left between them. Germline V gene data show CDR1 as SGHTA and CDR2 as FQGNSA. The CDR3 DNA reads as TGTGCCAGCAGCTTAGACTTTGTGAACACCGGGGAGCTGTTTTTT. As protein: CASSLDFVNTGELFF.

This chain uses TRBV10-3 with TRBJ1-1; D is undetermined. The CDR3 totals 13 residues. Trimming stripped 4 bases from V and 1 base from J, with 7 bases between. Germline CDR1 is ENHRY and CDR2 is SYGVKD. The CDR3 protein is CAISGQPNTEAFF. DNA for the CDR3: TGTGCCATCAGTGGACAACCGAACACTGAAGCTTTCTTT.

This chain links TRBV7-3 with TRBJ2-3; a weak D match, TRBD1 (6 bases). V shed 6 bases and J shed 6 bases, with 19 bases lying between them. This CDR3 has 15 amino acids. Germline V CDR1 and CDR2: SGHTA, FQGTGA. The CDR3 sequence: CASSPTGWGGDTQYF. CDR3 nucleotides: TGTGCCAGCAGTCCCACAGGGTGGGGTGGGGATACGCAGTATTTT.

The genes are TRBV6-5 and TRBJ2-2, with TRBD2 matching 9 bases. V was pared by 6 bases and J by 11 bases, with 10 bases of the junction left unmatched. This CDR3 is built from 14 residues. Germline CDR1 is MNHEY and CDR2 is SVGAGI. DNA of the CDR3: TGTGCCAGCAGCAACCGGCGGGGGGGAGGTGAGCTGTTTTTT. Its protein product is CASSNRRGGGELFF.

This clone was counted only a few times. The CDR3 loop reads CASGDTSYNSPLHF. CDR3 bases: TGTGCCAGTGGGGACACCTCCTATAATTCACCCCTCCACTTT. This chain connects TRBV19 to TRBJ1-6; D possibly corresponds to TRBD1 (6 bases). From germline, CDR1 is LNHDA and CDR2 SQIVND (reference sequence). V lost 8 bases, J lost 0 bases, and 8 bases lay in between. This CDR3 is 14 amino acids long.

This clone was seen at least ten times. The chain has TRBV20-1 and TRBJ2-7; D is possibly TRBD1 (5 bases). The germline V and J ends were trimmed by 3 bases and 3 bases, with 12 bases remaining between them. The germline gives CDR1 DFQATT, CDR2 SNEGSKA (reference sequence). CDR3 length: 13 amino acids. The CDR3 coding sequence is TGCAGTGCTAGTCTAGGGGAAGGCTACGAGCAGTACTTC. It yields the protein CSASLGEGYEQYF.

The chain uses TRBV5-5 and TRBJ1-5; TRBD1 matches 7 bases. Losses at the gene ends were 2 bases for V and 6 bases for J; bases not matched to a gene: 8. The germline V gene encodes CDR1 SGHKS and CDR2 YYEKEE (reference sequence). The CDR3 is 15 amino acids. CDR3 in amino acids: CASSFETGYFQPQHF. In DNA form, the CDR3 reads TGTGCCAGCAGCTTTGAGACAGGGTATTTTCAGCCCCAGCATTTT.

The chain joins TRBV28 to TRBJ2-7, with TRBD2 matching over 7 bases. Unmatched junction bases numbered 17, after V lost 6 bases and J lost 0 bases. The germline CDR1 and CDR2 sequences are MDHEN and SYDVKM. The length of the CDR3 is 18 residues. CDR3 DNA sequence: TGTGCCAGCAGCTCCCTCTCAACTTGGCGGGGGTCCTCCTACGAGCAGTACTTC. It encodes CASSSLSTWRGSSYEQYF.

The rearrangement links TRBV7-8 to TRBJ2-1; D unclear. With 3 bases removed from V and 10 bases from J, the gap between germline ends came to 10 bases. Looked up from germline, CDR1 is SGHVS and CDR2 is FQNEAQ. The CDR3 consists of 12 residues. DNA of the CDR3: TGTGCCAGCAGCTTTACTGAACGGGAGCAGTTCTTC. Amino acids: CASSFTEREQFF.

The CDR3 spells CASSIEQGVVNEKLFF. Here the CDR3 DNA reads TGTGCCAGTAGTATCGAGCAGGGGGTTGTTAATGAAAAACTGTTTTTT. The chain is built from TRBV19 and TRBJ1-4; 7 bases map to TRBD1. Germline V lookup: CDR1 LNHDA, CDR2 SQIVND (reference sequence). The CDR3 contains 16 residues. The trim removed 3 bases at V and 4 bases at J, leaving 8 bases unmatched.